These 30 T cell receptor beta chains were sequenced from one sample in a study of identical twins. From the 5' RACE reads, TCRdb called clonotypes with MiXCR, one entry per CDR3 protein. This table holds approximately 620,000 distinct CDR3 sequences, roughly 8% found once. These data were likewise used in another study, on yellow fever vaccine responses in identical twins.

The source material was PBMCs. These receptors came from a woman aged 18-30 years in good health.

This clonotype was detected only a few times. The chain employs TRBV7-9 and TRBJ2-3; D may be TRBD2 (6 bases). The CDR3 contains 13 residues. V lost 3 bases to trimming and J lost 10 bases, with 14 bases between them. Germline values: CDR1 SEHNR, CDR2 FQNEAQ (reference sequence). In DNA, the CDR3 is TGTGCCAGCAGCTTGGCTAGCGTGATGTCGCAGTATTTT. Translating it yields CASSLASVMSQYF. The full variable domain, rest sourced from reference TRBV7-9 and TRBJ2-3, is DTGVSQNPRHKITKRGQNVTFRCDPISEHNRLYWYRQTLGQGPEFLTYFQNEAQLEKSRLLSDRFSAERPKGSFSTLEIQRTEQGDSAMYLCASSLASVMSQYFGPGTRLTVL.

This clonotype was counted many times. V and J are TRBV29-1 and TRBJ2-3, with 13 nucleotides matching TRBD2. With 4 bases clipped from V and 1 base from J, the junction kept 5 bases outside the gene matches. Germline V gene sequence: CDR1 SQVTM, CDR2 ANQGSEA. The CDR3 spans 16 residues. The chain's CDR3 is CSVVGLAGSRTDTQYF. The CDR3 DNA is TGCAGCGTTGTGGGACTAGCGGGATCCCGCACAGATACGCAGTATTTT.

This clonotype was seen repeatedly, ten times or more. The genes are TRBV2 and TRBJ2-2, with D hard to call. Trimming removed 7 bases at V and 4 bases at J, with 13 bases between. The CDR3 totals 14 residues. Germline V gene data show CDR1 as SNHLY and CDR2 as FYNNEI. The CDR3, as DNA: TGTGCCAGCAACTTCGTGACTGGCACCGGGGAGCTGTTTTTT. This sequence encodes CASNFVTGTGELFF.

This clonotype turned up a few times. The gene calls are TRBV25-1 and TRBJ1-2; D remains ambiguous. Germline lookup yields CDR1 MGHDK and CDR2 SYGVNS. This CDR3 region has 14 residues. Trimming shortened V by 2 bases and J by 5 bases, and 12 bases separated the two germline ends. CDR3 amino acids: CASSELDRGYGYTF. CDR3 nucleotide sequence: TGTGCCAGCAGTGAACTTGATCGTGGGTATGGCTACACCTTC.

This clonotype was seen at least ten times. The chain employs TRBV20-1 and TRBJ2-7; no definite D call. The CDR3 is 15 residues long. CDR1 and CDR2 from the germline V gene are DFQATT and SNEGSKA (reference sequence). The V end lost 1 base, the J end lost 0 bases, and 13 bases lay between the germline ends. This chain's CDR3 is CSARVRPLTSYEQYF. The CDR3 DNA sequence: TGCAGTGCTAGAGTCCGGCCTTTAACCTCCTACGAGCAGTACTTC.

The V and J genes are TRBV27 and TRBJ1-2; 7 nucleotides line up with TRBD1. The CDR3 runs to 17 residues. Trimming removed 4 bases from V and 8 bases from J; junction bases left unmatched: 19. Germline V gene sequence: CDR1 MNHEY, CDR2 SMNVEV (reference sequence). The CDR3 loop is CASSSLGTVLMGEGYTF. DNA of the CDR3: TGTGCCAGCAGTTCGCTCGGGACAGTACTCATGGGCGAGGGCTACACCTTC.

The V gene is TRBV9, the J gene TRBJ2-1, with D perhaps TRBD2 (6 bases). The V and J ends lost 3 bases and 4 bases respectively, with 17 bases between them. Germline V gene sequence: CDR1 SGDLS, CDR2 YYNGEE. The CDR3 is made up of 16 amino acids. The chain's CDR3 is CASSDHVSEGYNEQFF. The CDR3 region has the DNA TGTGCCAGCAGCGACCACGTTTCGGAGGGTTACAATGAGCAGTTCTTC. Full variable domain (remainder filled in from reference TRBV9 and TRBJ2-1): DSGVTQTPKHLITATGQRVTLRCSPRSGDLSVYWYQQSLDQGLQFLIQYYNGEERAKGNILERFSAQQFPDLHSELNLSSLELGDSALYFCASSDHVSEGYNEQFFGPGTRLTVL.

CDR3 residues: CAWSVKRPAYEQYF. CDR3 DNA sequence: TGTGCCTGGAGTGTGAAGAGACCCGCCTACGAGCAGTACTTC. The chain links TRBV30 to TRBJ2-7; the D is unclear. The germline gives CDR1 GTSNPN, CDR2 SVGIG (reference sequence). The CDR3 is 14 residues long. Between the trimmed V and J ends, which lost 0 bases and 2 bases, there was a span of 11 bases. The entire variable domain, with the rest obtained from reference TRBV30 and TRBJ2-7, is as follows: SQTIHQWPATLVQPVGSPLSLECTVEGTSNPNLYWYRQAAGRGLQLLFYSVGIGQISSEVPQNLSASRPQDRQFILSSKKLLLSDSGFYLCAWSVKRPAYEQYFGPGTRLTVT.

The chain uses TRBV27 and TRBJ2-3, with 8 nucleotides matching TRBD2. Looked up from germline, CDR1 is MNHEY and CDR2 is SMNVEV (reference sequence). The CDR3 covers 15 residues. Trimming took 6 bases from V and 0 from J; bases not matched to a gene: 5. CDR3 nucleotides: TGTGCCAGCAGCTCTAGCGGGCTAAGCACAGATACGCAGTATTTT. Its protein product is CASSSSGLSTDTQYF.

The sample holds many counts of this clonotype. The chain has TRBV5-5 and TRBJ2-2; 10 bases agree with TRBD2. The CDR3 has 17 residues. Germline CDR1 reads SGHKS; CDR2 reads YYEKEE (reference sequence). Unmatched junction bases numbered 12, after V lost 2 bases and J lost 8 bases. CDR3 bases: TGTGCCAGCAGCTTCAGGCTAGCGGGAGCCGGGACTGGGGAGCTGTTTTTT. It encodes CASSFRLAGAGTGELFF.

This clonotype was detected a few times. The chain recombines TRBV20-1 with TRBJ2-1; D is unclear. Deletions cut 2 bases from V and 8 bases from J, with 7 bases between. The CDR3 is 11 amino acids. Germline V gene sequence: CDR1 DFQATT, CDR2 SNEGSKA (reference sequence). CDR3 region: CSARKADEQFF. CDR3 nucleotide sequence: TGCAGTGCTAGAAAGGCTGATGAGCAGTTCTTC.

This clonotype has just a few counts. In DNA, the CDR3 is TGCAGTGCTAGACAGGGTCGGAGCACAGATACGCAGTATTTT. It is translated as CSARQGRSTDTQYF. The J gene is TRBJ2-3, the V gene TRBV20-1; TRBD1 might be the D (5 bases). Germline V gives CDR1 DFQATT, CDR2 SNEGSKA (reference sequence). Trimming pared 2 bases from V and 0 bases from J, leaving 9 bases between. The CDR3 is 14 amino acids.

This clonotype was seen only a few times. The rearrangement links TRBV4-2 to TRBJ2-7, with 11 bases that match TRBD1. Germline V gives CDR1 LGHNA, CDR2 YNFKEQ. This CDR3 has 19 amino acids. After removal of 2 bases from V and 4 bases from J, the junction contained 16 bases not matched to a gene. The CDR3 here is CASSQLDRGRAGAPYEQYF. The CDR3, as DNA: TGTGCCAGCAGCCAACTGGACAGGGGGCGAGCGGGTGCCCCGTACGAGCAGTACTTC.

In its sample, this clonotype was seen a few times. This chain connects TRBV20-1 to TRBJ2-3; D may be TRBD2 (6 bases). Trimming pared 0 bases from V and 6 bases from J, leaving 13 bases between. In germline, CDR1 is DFQATT, CDR2 SNEGSKA (reference sequence). The CDR3 contains 14 residues. CDR3 amino acids: CSARDPNRGDTQYF. The DNA for the CDR3 is TGCAGTGCTAGAGATCCAAACCGGGGGGATACGCAGTATTTT.

The sample holds many counts of this clonotype. This chain joins TRBV6-5 and TRBJ2-1; D is tentatively TRBD1 or TRBD2 (5 bases each). CDR1 is MNHEY, CDR2 SVGAGI, per germline. Trimming removed 7 bases at V and 4 bases at J, with 11 bases between. This CDR3 contains 13 residues. The CDR3 spells CASKQDSYNEQFF. In DNA form, the CDR3 reads TGTGCCAGCAAACAGGACTCTTACAATGAGCAGTTCTTC.

In its sample, this clonotype was seen many times. The gene calls are TRBV6-4 and TRBJ2-1, with 9 bases lining up with TRBD1. V was clipped by 2 bases and J by 1 base; unmatched bases: 0. Per germline, CDR1 MRHNA and CDR2 SNTAGT. This CDR3 comprises 15 residues. The CDR3 here is CASSDGTGSYNEQFF. Here the CDR3 DNA reads TGTGCCAGCAGTGACGGGACAGGGTCCTACAATGAGCAGTTCTTC.

This clonotype was detected a few times. V is TRBV6-1 and J is TRBJ1-6, with 9 bases that match TRBD1. Per germline, CDR1 MNHNS and CDR2 SASEGT. This CDR3 is built from 15 residues. Unmatched junction bases numbered 7, after V lost 5 bases and J lost 8 bases. The CDR3 sequence: CASSPTTGGYSPLHF. The CDR3 DNA reads TGTGCCAGCAGTCCGACGACAGGGGGATATTCACCCCTCCACTTT.

The table lists this clonotype with a few counts. V and J are TRBV25-1 and TRBJ1-2; D remains ambiguous. The CDR3 is 14 residues long. The germline V gene encodes CDR1 MGHDK and CDR2 SYGVNS. Between the trimmed V and J ends, which lost 1 base and 1 base, there was a span of 7 bases. CDR3 loop: CASSELGFNYGYTF. The CDR3 DNA reads TGTGCCAGCAGTGAATTGGGTTTTAACTATGGCTACACCTTC.

This clonotype occurred a few times. The chain employs TRBV28 and TRBJ2-7; 11 bases are shared with TRBD2. Germline CDR1 is MDHEN and CDR2 is SYDVKM. The junction had 5 bases not matched to a gene; V was cut back by 7 bases and J by 3 bases. This CDR3 contains 14 residues. CDR3 loop: CASITSGSRYEQYF. As DNA, the CDR3 is TGTGCCAGCATCACTAGCGGGAGTCGCTACGAGCAGTACTTC.

This clonotype was counted a few times. This chain joins TRBV7-9 and TRBJ2-5, with 8 bases lining up with TRBD1. Germline V gene data show CDR1 as SEHNR and CDR2 as FQNEAQ (reference sequence). The V and J ends lost 8 bases and 0 bases, in that order; junction bases with no gene match: 5. The CDR3 extends over 14 amino acids. DNA of the CDR3: TGTGCCAGCTCCGGGACAGGATACCAAGAGACCCAGTACTTC. This sequence encodes CASSGTGYQETQYF.

This chain uses TRBV6-2 or TRBV6-3 with TRBJ1-2, with D maybe TRBD1 (5 bases). V lost 11 bases and J lost 0, with 13 bases in between. The CDR3 is 13 amino acids. The germline V gene has CDR1 MNHEY and CDR2 SVGEGT. CDR3 sequence: CAGRQTANYGYTF. The CDR3 DNA is TGTGCCGGAAGACAGACCGCTAACTATGGCTACACCTTC.

This clonotype has ten or more counts. The gene calls are TRBV29-1 and TRBJ2-2; weak D call: TRBD1 (6 bases). The CDR3 is 14 residues long. Trimming removed 7 bases from V and 0 bases from J, with 12 bases in between. CDR1 and CDR2 (germline): SQVTM, ANQGSEA. The CDR3, as DNA: TGCAGCGGGACAGTCTCCGCGAACACCGGGGAGCTGTTTTTT. Protein: CSGTVSANTGELFF.

This clonotype has only a few counts. This chain uses TRBV20-1 with TRBJ2-3; the D gene is possibly TRBD2 (6 bases). V shed 7 bases and J shed 9 bases, with 20 bases lying between them. Per the germline V gene, CDR1 is DFQATT and CDR2 is SNEGSKA (reference sequence). This CDR3 has 13 amino acids. The chain's CDR3 is CSVFGRDQVTQYF. The CDR3 bases are TGCAGTGTGTTTGGGCGGGATCAGGTAACGCAGTATTTT.

The chain recombines TRBV2 with TRBJ1-5; 10 positions match TRBD1. Germline-derived CDR1 and CDR2 are SNHLY and FYNNEI. V was clipped by 5 bases and J by 6 bases; unmatched bases: 7. CDR3 length: 15 residues. The CDR3 coding sequence is TGTGCCAGCAGTCGGGACAGGGGATACGGTCAGCCCCAGCATTTT. The encoded protein is CASSRDRGYGQPQHF. The full variable domain, with the rest looked up from reference TRBV2 and TRBJ1-5, is EPEVTQTPSHQVTQMGQEVILRCVPISNHLYFYWYRQILGQKVEFLVSFYNNEISEKSEIFDDQFSVERPDGSNFTLKIRSTKLEDSAMYFCASSRDRGYGQPQHFGDGTRLSIL.

This clonotype appeared a few times. V gene TRBV6-1 combines with J gene TRBJ2-3; D is possibly TRBD2 (7 bases). Germline loops: CDR1 MNHNS, CDR2 SASEGT. Trimming shortened V by 6 bases and J by 0 bases, and 13 bases separated the two germline ends. The length of the CDR3 is 15 residues. In nucleotides, the CDR3 is TGTGCCAGCAGGGGGGGGCCGGTTAGCACAGATACGCAGTATTTT. Translating it yields CASRGGPVSTDTQYF.

The DNA of the CDR3 is TGCAGTGCTAGAGATCTGCAGGGGGGGCTAGATGAGCAGTACTTC. It encodes CSARDLQGGLDEQYF. The genes are TRBV20-1 and TRBJ2-7, with D possibly called TRBD1 or TRBD2 (7 bases each). Germline lookup yields CDR1 DFQATT and CDR2 SNEGSKA (reference sequence). V was pared by 0 bases and J by 7 bases, with 19 bases between. This CDR3 comprises 15 residues.

This clonotype was seen at least ten times. The V gene is TRBV10-1, the J gene TRBJ1-1; no firm D call. The V end was cut by 2 bases, the J end by 1 base, with 5 bases between. This CDR3 region has 13 residues. Germline values: CDR1 WNHNN, CDR2 SYGVQD (reference sequence). The DNA of the CDR3 is TGCGCCAGCAGTGAGCGCGCGAACACTGAAGCTTTCTTT. Translation gives CASSERANTEAFF.

This clonotype was seen a handful of times. The chain couples TRBV20-1 to TRBJ1-1; D remains unclear. The CDR3 is 14 amino acids. Germline CDR1 and CDR2: DFQATT and SNEGSKA (reference sequence). Trimming left V 6 bases short and J 8 bases short, with 22 bases between. CDR3 sequence (DNA): TGCAGTGCAAACTCCCGGACTCGGACCCCGGAAGCTTTCTTT. Translated: CSANSRTRTPEAFF.

The chain couples TRBV5-1 to TRBJ2-7; the D call may be TRBD1 or TRBD2 (6 bases each). V lost 4 bases and J lost 2, with 16 bases in between. In germline, CDR1 is SGHRS, CDR2 YFSETQ. The CDR3 spans 15 residues. The DNA for the CDR3 is TGCGCCAGCAGCCAGGGGCTAGCGCTTCCCTACGAGCAGTACTTC. Amino acid sequence: CASSQGLALPYEQYF.

This chain uses TRBV12-3 or TRBV12-4 with TRBJ2-1, with 7 bases that match TRBD1. V lost 6 bases, J lost 9 bases, and 17 bases stayed unmatched. The CDR3 runs 16 residues. The CDR3 sequence: CASSLLGGGAVGEQFF. The CDR3 bases are TGTGCCAGCAGCCTATTAGGGGGCGGAGCGGTGGGTGAGCAGTTCTTC.